These 10 T cell receptor beta chains were all obtained from the same sample, sequenced in a study of cytomegalovirus exposure and HLA in healthy donors. This PCR relied on a set of 60 Vbeta primers and 13 Jbeta primers. Method: immunoSEQ multiplex PCR; TCRdb's copy keeps in-frame clones and lacks some. The sample lists more than 65,000 clones; roughly three quarters were seen once. The sequencing input was PBMCs. The receptors derive from a man aged 35 to 55 in good health and CMV-seronegative.

This rearrangement joins TRBV28 to TRBJ2-3; the match to TRBD2 covers 9 bases. The CDR3 runs to 15 residues. V lost 2 bases and J lost 2; bases outside the gene matches: 2. Per the germline V gene, CDR1 is MDHEN and CDR2 is SYDVKM. The CDR3 spells CASSLAGGHTDTQYF. Written as DNA, the CDR3 is TGTGCCAGCAGTTTAGCGGGGGGGCACACAGATACGCAGTATTTT.

This chain's CDR3 is CASSPRRGGTEAFF. Written as DNA, the CDR3 is TGTGCCAGCAGCCCCCGGAGGGGGGGCACTGAAGCTTTCTTT. The chain recombines TRBV9 with TRBJ1-1; tentative D call: TRBD1 (6 bases). Per germline, CDR1 SGDLS and CDR2 YYNGEE. This CDR3 has 14 amino acids. Trimming cost V 4 bases and J 4 bases, with 14 bases left between them.

The chain links TRBV27 to TRBJ2-5, with TRBD1 matching over 7 bases. The closer fit of TRBJ2-7 to the DNA end suggests the J call may be wrong. Germline V lookup: CDR1 MNHEY, CDR2 SMNVEV (reference sequence). This CDR3 spans 13 amino acids. The CDR3 DNA reads as TGTGCCTCCACCGGGGACAGCTCCTACGAGCAGTACTTC. The encoded protein is CASTGDSSYEQYF.

The rearrangement joins TRBV28 to TRBJ2-7, with a tentative D call TRBD1 (6 bases). V lost 5 bases and J lost 0, with 11 bases in between. Per the germline V gene, CDR1 is MDHEN and CDR2 is SYDVKM. This CDR3 has 14 amino acids. The CDR3 loop is CASSRDTVSYEQYF. The CDR3 DNA reads TGTGCCAGCAGTCGGGACACCGTCTCCTACGAGCAGTACTTC.

The V call is TRBV4-2, the J call TRBJ1-1; 9 bases fit TRBD1. The germline CDR1 and CDR2 sequences are LGHNA and YNFKEQ. V gave up 3 bases and J gave up 4 bases; unmatched junction bases: 6. This CDR3 contains 15 residues. CDR3: CASSQPGQGSTEAFF. CDR3 in DNA: TGTGCCAGCAGCCAGCCGGGACAGGGAAGCACTGAAGCTTTCTTT.

V is TRBV6-5 and J is TRBJ1-2; the match to TRBD1 covers 8 bases. This CDR3 contains 14 residues. Trimming cost V 0 bases and J 6 bases; bases outside gene matches: 3. CDR1 and CDR2 from the germline V gene are MNHEY and SVGAGI. Written as DNA, the CDR3 is TGTGCCAGCAGTTACTCCGCAGGGGGCCATGGCTACACCTTC. Translation: CASSYSAGGHGYTF.

The chain links TRBV7-2 to TRBJ2-7, with D perhaps TRBD1 (6 bases). The CDR3 extends over 17 amino acids. V was cut by 5 bases and J by 7 bases, with 27 bases left in between. The germline V gene has CDR1 SGHTA and CDR2 FQGNSA. The CDR3 bases are TGTGCCAGCAGCACCCTTAGGGGGACGGGTACCGGGGAGGAGCAGTACTTC. This gives the protein CASSTLRGTGTGEEQYF. Full variable domain (missing parts from reference TRBV7-2 and TRBJ2-7): GAGVSQSPSNKVTEKGKDVELRCDPISGHTALYWYRQSLGQGLEFLIYFQGNSAPDKSGLPSDRFSAERTGGSVSTLTIQRTQQEDSAVYLCASSTLRGTGTGEEQYFGPGTRLTVT.

The V gene is TRBV27, the J gene TRBJ2-5; tentative D call: TRBD2 (5 bases). The CDR3 extends over 15 amino acids. In germline, CDR1 is MNHEY, CDR2 SMNVEV (reference sequence). Trimming cost V 2 bases and J 4 bases, with 14 bases left between them. The chain's CDR3 is CASSLEGGPRETQYF. For the CDR3, the DNA is TGTGCCAGCAGTTTAGAGGGCGGACCGAGAGAGACCCAGTACTTC.

This clone was counted a few times. This chain links TRBV4-1 with TRBJ2-2; TRBD2 might be the D (5 bases). Trimming took off 0 bases at V and 8 bases at J, with 22 bases between the two ends. This CDR3 region has 18 residues. CDR1 MGHRA and CDR2 YSYEKL come from the germline V gene. In DNA form, the CDR3 reads TGCGCCAGCAGCCAAGACCACCTCTTGGCTAGCCACGGTGGGGAGCTGTTTTTT. Its protein is CASSQDHLLASHGGELFF.

The chain carries TRBV28 and TRBJ1-5; no clear D gene. Trimming stripped 7 bases from V and 3 bases from J, with 13 bases between. The CDR3 covers 14 residues. The germline V gene has CDR1 MDHEN and CDR2 SYDVKM. The CDR3 coding sequence is TGTGCCAGCACCAGGAGGGATCCCAATCAGCCCCAGCATTTT. It specifies CASTRRDPNQPQHF.